This TCR beta chain was captured by sequencing in a study of OX40 agonist ivuxolimab in advanced cancers. Overall study context: Administration of intravenous ivuxolimab to patients occurred every 2 weeks at 0.01 to 10 mg/kg. Overall study findings and caveats: Partial responders treated at 0.1-3.0 mg/kg exhibited clonal expansion among the lowest measured.

Method: immunoSEQ multiplex PCR; TCRdb's copy keeps in-frame clones and lacks some. The data hold around 95,000 clones, with around 91% observed a single time. Worth noting for this clone: Its antigen is unidentified.

Autoimmune disease history or systemic immunosuppression was exclusionary. Material: CD4+ or CD8+ T cells sorted from blood, obtained in a trial of the OX40 agonist ivuxolimab. The sequence was obtained from an adult with an advanced solid tumor such as melanoma, head and neck, liver or kidney cancer.

The CDR3 spells CASSLRGAGANVLTF. As DNA, the CDR3 is TGTGCCAGCAGCTTAAGGGGGGCTGGGGCCAACGTCCTGACTTTC. The V and J genes are TRBV11-2 and TRBJ2-6; TRBD1 or TRBD2 may be the D gene (6 bases each). The CDR3 totals 15 residues. Deletions cut 2 bases from V and 2 bases from J, with 7 bases between. Per the germline V gene, CDR1 is SGHAT and CDR2 is FQNNGV.